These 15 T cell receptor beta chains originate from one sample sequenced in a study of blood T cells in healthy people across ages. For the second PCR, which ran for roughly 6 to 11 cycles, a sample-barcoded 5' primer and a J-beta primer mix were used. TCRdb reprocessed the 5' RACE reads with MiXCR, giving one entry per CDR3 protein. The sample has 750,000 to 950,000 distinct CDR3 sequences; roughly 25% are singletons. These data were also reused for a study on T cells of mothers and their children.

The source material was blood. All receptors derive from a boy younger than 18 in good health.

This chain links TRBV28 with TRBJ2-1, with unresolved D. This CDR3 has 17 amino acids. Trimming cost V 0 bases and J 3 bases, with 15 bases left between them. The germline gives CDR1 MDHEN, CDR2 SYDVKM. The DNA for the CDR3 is TGTGCCAGCAGTTTATGCTACGAAGGACGAGGCTACAATGAGCAGTTCTTC. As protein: CASSLCYEGRGYNEQFF.

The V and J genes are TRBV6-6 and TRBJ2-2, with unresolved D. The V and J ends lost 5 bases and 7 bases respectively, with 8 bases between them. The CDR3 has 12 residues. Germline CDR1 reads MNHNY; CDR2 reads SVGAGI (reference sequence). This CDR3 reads CASSTAIGELFF. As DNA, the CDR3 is TGTGCCAGCAGTACTGCTATCGGGGAGCTGTTTTTT.

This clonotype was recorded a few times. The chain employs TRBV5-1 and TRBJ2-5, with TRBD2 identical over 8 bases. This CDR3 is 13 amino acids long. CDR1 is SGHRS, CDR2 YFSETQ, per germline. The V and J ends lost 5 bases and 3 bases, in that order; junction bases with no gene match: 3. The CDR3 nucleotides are TGCGCCAGCAGACCCGGGGGGGAAGAGACCCAGTACTTC. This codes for CASRPGGEETQYF.

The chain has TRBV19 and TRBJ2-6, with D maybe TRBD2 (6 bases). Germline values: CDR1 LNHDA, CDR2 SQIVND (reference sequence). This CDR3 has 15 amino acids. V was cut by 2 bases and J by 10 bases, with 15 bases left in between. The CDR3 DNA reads TGTGCCAGTAGTATAAGCAACGGGGCGGGGAACGTCCTGACTTTC. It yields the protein CASSISNGAGNVLTF.

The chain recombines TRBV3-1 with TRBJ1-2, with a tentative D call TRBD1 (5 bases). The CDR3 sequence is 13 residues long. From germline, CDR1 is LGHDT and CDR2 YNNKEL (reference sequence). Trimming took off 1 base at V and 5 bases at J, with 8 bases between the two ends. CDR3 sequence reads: CASSQGQWYGYTF. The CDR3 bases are TGTGCCAGCAGCCAAGGACAGTGGTATGGCTACACCTTC.

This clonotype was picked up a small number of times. CDR3 residues: CASSSWAGGKDEQYF. CDR3 in DNA: TGTGCCAGCAGCTCCTGGGCAGGGGGGAAGGACGAGCAGTACTTC. The chain joins TRBV21-1 to TRBJ2-5; the D call of TRBD1 is as the table states it, not checked on the DNA. The J call may be faulty, since TRBJ2-7 better matches the DNA end. TRBV21-1 counts as a pseudogene. This CDR3 has 15 amino acids.

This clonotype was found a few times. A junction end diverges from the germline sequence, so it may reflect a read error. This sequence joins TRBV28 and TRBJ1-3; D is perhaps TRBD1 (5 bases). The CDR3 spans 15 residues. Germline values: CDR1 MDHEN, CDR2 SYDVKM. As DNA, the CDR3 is TGTGCCAGCAGTTTTGGGGGGACCTGGGGAAACACCGTATATTTT. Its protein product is CASSFGGTWGNTVYF.

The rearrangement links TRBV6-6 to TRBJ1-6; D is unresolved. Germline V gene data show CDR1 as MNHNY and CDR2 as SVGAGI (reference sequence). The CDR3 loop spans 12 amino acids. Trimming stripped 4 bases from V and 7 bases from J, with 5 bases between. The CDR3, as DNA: TGTGCCAGCAGTTCCCACAATTCACCCCTCCACTTT. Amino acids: CASSSHNSPLHF.

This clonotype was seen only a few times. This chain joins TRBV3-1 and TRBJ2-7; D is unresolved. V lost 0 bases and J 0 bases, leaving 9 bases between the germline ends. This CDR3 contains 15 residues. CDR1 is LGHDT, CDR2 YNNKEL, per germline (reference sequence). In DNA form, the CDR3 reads TGTGCCAGCAGCCAAGAGGCAGCAAGCTCCTACGAGCAGTACTTC. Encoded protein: CASSQEAASSYEQYF.

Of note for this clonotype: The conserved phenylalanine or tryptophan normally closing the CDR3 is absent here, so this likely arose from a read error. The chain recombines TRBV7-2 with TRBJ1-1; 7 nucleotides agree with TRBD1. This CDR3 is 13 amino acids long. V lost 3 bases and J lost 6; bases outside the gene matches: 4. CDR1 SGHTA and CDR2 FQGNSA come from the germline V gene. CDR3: CASSLGRGAEAFL. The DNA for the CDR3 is TGTGCCAGCAGCTTGGGCAGGGGGGCTGAAGCTTTCCTT.

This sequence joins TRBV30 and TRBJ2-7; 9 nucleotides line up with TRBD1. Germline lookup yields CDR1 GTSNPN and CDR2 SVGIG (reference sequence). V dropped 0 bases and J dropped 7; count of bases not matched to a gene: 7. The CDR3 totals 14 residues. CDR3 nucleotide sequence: TGTGCCTGGAGTGTACCGGGACAGGGAAGGGAGCAGTACTTC. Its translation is CAWSVPGQGREQYF.

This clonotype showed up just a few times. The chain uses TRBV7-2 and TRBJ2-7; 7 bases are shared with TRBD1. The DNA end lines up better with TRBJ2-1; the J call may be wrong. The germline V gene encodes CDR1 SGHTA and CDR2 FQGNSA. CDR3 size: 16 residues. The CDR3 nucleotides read TGTGCCAGCAGCGCAAACCCCGGGACAGCTTACAATGAGCAGTTCTTC. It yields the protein CASSANPGTAYNEQFF.

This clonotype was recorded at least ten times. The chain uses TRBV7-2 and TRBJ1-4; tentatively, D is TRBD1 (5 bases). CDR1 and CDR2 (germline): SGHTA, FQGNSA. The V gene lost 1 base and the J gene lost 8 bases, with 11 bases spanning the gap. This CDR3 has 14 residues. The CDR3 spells CASSLDVGREKLFF. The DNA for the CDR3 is TGTGCCAGCAGCTTAGACGTGGGGCGGGAAAAACTGTTTTTT.

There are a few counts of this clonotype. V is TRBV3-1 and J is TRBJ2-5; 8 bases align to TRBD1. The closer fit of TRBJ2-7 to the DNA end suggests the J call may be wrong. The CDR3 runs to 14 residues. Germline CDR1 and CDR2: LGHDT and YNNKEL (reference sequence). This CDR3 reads CASSHGGTGYEQYF. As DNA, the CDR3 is TGTGCCAGCAGCCATGGTGGGACAGGCTACGAGCAGTACTTC.

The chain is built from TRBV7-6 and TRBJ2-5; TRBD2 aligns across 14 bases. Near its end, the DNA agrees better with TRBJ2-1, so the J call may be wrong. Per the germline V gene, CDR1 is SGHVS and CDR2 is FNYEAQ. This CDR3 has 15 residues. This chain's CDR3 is CASSLGTSGGLEQFF. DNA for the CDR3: TGTGCCAGCAGCCTCGGGACTAGCGGGGGCCTAGAGCAGTTCTTC.